This T cell receptor (beta chain) originates from a study of blood T cell repertoires in COVID-19. Study at large: The United States, Italy and Spain were the sources of the acute and convalescent COVID-19 samples. Sources were T cells, B-cell-depleted T cells, or PBMCs; the material itself was cDNA or gDNA.

Methods used by the authors: Amplified reference gene primers provided the basis for estimating nucleated cell counts. Here immunoSEQ multiplex PCR was the method, and the copy in TCRdb shows in-frame clones only, minus some. V and J calls and clone size are those listed in that table; D and trimming were worked out from the DNA. The data contain tens of thousands of clones, more than 80% of them singletons. Germline loops: CDR1 SGHTA, CDR2 FQGNSA. Trimming left V 2 bases short and J 3 bases short, with 18 bases between. The CDR3 is made up of 17 amino acids. The J gene is TRBJ2-3, the V gene TRBV7-2, with D perhaps matching TRBD1 (6 bases). Material: peripheral blood. This clonotype was sampled from a woman of 80 years or more with active COVID-19. This chain's CDR3 is CASSLIAASQGTDTQYF. In nucleotides, the CDR3 is TGTGCCAGCAGCTTAATCGCGGCGTCTCAGGGGACAGATACGCAGTATTTT.